This T cell receptor (beta chain) was identified during a study of CXCR3-negative and CXCR3-positive naive CD8 T cells. Within the CD8+ T cell compartment, naive cells were CD45RO-CCR7+CD27+CD95-. The CDR3 is 16 amino acids. Germline CDR1 is ENHRY and CDR2 is SYGVKD. UMI-tagged TRB cDNA libraries were built via 5' RACE. Following a re-call of the 5' RACE reads, TCRdb has one entry per CDR3 protein and lacks DNA. The listing records more than 100,000 distinct CDR3 sequences. Concerning this clonotype itself: Its antigen is currently unknown.

Study conclusions and caveats: Against CXCR3-negative naive cells, CXCR3-positive naive cells showed more hydrophobic TRB CDR3s. Researchers reported similar TRBV-TRBJ usage in naive CXCR3-negative and CXCR3-positive cells, though memory differed. Comparably high diversity marked both naive subsets, whereas memory CD8+ cells had much lower diversity.

V is TRBV10-3 and J is TRBJ2-1; lacking DNA, the TRBD1 call made by TCRdb goes unchecked. The sample was naive CXCR3+ CD8+ T cells from blood. Documented subset: CD45RO-CCR7+CD27+CD95- naive CD8+ T cells expressing CXCR3 (TNR3+). The source of this sequence is a human donor in good health. Some clones in this sample may be carry-over from other donors' samples. CDR3 sequence: CAISDPDRLSYNEQFF.